This T cell receptor (beta chain) was captured by sequencing in a study of post-analysis software for immune sequencing data. Study overall: Included courses were relapsing-remitting and secondary progressive multiple sclerosis; progressive-relapsing multiple sclerosis was also included. Broader study findings: TRBV5-6, TRBV5-1 and TRBV20-1 were among roughly 5 TRBV segments more frequent in patients than controls. When compared against controls, multiple sclerosis patients showed significantly lower normalized Chao1 diversity. F measure showed strong co-clustering of same-batch samples.

The TCR beta cDNA libraries contained unique molecular identifiers. Researchers reported 520,000 or so cDNA molecules coming from roughly 1 to 10 million T cells. MiXCR, run by TCRdb on the PCR reads, gives a single entry per CDR3 protein. Of hundreds of thousands of distinct CDR3 sequences listed, around 60% are singletons. To note about this clonotype: Its antigen remains unidentified.

Germline-derived CDR1 and CDR2 are KGHDR and SFDVKD. This CDR3 is 13 amino acids long. This chain connects TRBV24-1 to TRBJ2-7; D is perhaps TRBD1 (6 bases). The J call may be incorrect, as the DNA end agrees better with TRBJ2-5. The sample comprised blood. The receptor comes from a girl aged 2-9 years with multiple sclerosis. CDR3 in DNA: TGTGCCACCAGTGCAGGGGTCCCAGAGACCCAGTACTTC. As protein: CATSAGVPETQYF.